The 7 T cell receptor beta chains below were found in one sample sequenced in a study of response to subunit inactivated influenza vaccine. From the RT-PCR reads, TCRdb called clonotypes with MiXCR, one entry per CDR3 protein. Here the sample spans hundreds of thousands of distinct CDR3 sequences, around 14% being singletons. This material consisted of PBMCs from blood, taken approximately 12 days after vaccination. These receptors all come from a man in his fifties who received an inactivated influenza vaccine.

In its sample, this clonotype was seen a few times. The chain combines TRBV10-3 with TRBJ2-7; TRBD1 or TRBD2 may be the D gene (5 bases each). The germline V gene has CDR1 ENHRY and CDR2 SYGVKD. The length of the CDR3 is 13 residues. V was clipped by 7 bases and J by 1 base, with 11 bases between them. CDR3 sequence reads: CAITRDGSYEQYF. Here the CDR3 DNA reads TGTGCCATCACAAGGGACGGTTCCTACGAGCAGTACTTC.

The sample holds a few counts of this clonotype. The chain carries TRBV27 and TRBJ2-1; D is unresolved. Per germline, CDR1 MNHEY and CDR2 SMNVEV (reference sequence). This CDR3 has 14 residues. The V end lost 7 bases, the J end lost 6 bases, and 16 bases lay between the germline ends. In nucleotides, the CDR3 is TGTGCCAGCACGGACGCCCCATGGGGCAATGAGCAGTTCTTC. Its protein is CASTDAPWGNEQFF.

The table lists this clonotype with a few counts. This chain's CDR3 is CSVVLETTIFPFF. In DNA, the CDR3 is TGCAGCGTTGTTTTGGAGACTACCATTTTTCCGTTCTTC. The rearrangement links TRBV29-1 to TRBJ2-1; possible D gene TRBD2, 5 bases. The CDR3 loop spans 13 amino acids. From germline, CDR1 is SQVTM and CDR2 ANQGSEA. V was cut by 4 bases and J by 15 bases, with 22 bases left in between.

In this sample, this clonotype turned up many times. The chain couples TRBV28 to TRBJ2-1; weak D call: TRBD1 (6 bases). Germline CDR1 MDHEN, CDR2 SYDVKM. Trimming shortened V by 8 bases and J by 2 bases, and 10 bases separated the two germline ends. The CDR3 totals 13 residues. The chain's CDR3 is CASGQIPYNEQFF. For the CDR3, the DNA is TGTGCCAGCGGACAGATACCCTACAATGAGCAGTTCTTC. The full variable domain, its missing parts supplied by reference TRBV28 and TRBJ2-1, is DVKVTQSSRYLVKRTGEKVFLECVQDMDHENMFWYRQDPGLGLRLIYFSYDVKMKEKGDIPEGYSVSREKKERFSLILESASTNQTSMYLCASGQIPYNEQFFGPGTRLTVL.

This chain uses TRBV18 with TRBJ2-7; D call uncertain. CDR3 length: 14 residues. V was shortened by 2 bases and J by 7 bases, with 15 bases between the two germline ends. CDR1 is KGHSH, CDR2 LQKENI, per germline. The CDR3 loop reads CASSPSSWAREQYF. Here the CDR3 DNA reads TGTGCCAGCTCACCAAGCTCCTGGGCCAGGGAGCAGTACTTC.

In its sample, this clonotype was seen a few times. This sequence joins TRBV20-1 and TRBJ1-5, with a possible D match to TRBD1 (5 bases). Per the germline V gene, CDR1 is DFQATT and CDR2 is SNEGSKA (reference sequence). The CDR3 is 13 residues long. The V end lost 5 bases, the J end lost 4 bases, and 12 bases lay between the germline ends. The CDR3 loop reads CSAVGGINQPQHF. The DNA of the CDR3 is TGCAGTGCTGTGGGGGGGATTAATCAGCCCCAGCATTTT.

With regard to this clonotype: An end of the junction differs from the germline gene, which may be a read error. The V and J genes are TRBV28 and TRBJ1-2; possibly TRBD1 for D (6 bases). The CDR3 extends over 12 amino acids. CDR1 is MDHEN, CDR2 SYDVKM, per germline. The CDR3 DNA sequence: TGTGCCAGCGGTTTTGCCCAGGGGGGCTACACCTTC. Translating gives CASGFAQGGYTF.